This T cell receptor (beta chain) was observed in a study of CD8 T cells in Susac syndrome. RNA in amounts of roughly 0.5 to 1 ug was reverse transcribed with random hexamers. TCRdb redid the calling of the immunoSEQ multiplex PCR reads with MiXCR, one entry per CDR3 protein. The table includes approximately 25,000 distinct CDR3 sequences, about 94% detected once. TCR beta from blood CD8+ and CD4+ T cells was sequenced. TEMRA cells were FACS-enriched, unlike CD8+ and CD4+ T cells, which were negatively isolated. Germline V gives CDR1 MDHEN, CDR2 SYDVKM. Trimming cost V 5 bases and J 4 bases; bases outside gene matches: 13. CDR3 size: 17 residues.

Input material: CD8+ T cells from PBMCs. This receptor was identified in a human donor with Susac syndrome. This chain joins TRBV28 and TRBJ2-1; 8 bases are a match to TRBD1. CDR3 sequence (DNA): TGTGCCAGCAGTACGCGCAGGGGGCGCGGGGTTTACAATGAGCAGTTCTTC. Translated, it gives CASSTRRGRGVYNEQFF.